This TCR beta chain was sequenced for a study of response to subunit inactivated influenza vaccine. TCRdb recomputed calls from the RT-PCR reads with MiXCR, one row per CDR3 protein. This repertoire shows 500,000 or so distinct CDR3 sequences, more than 15% found once; its top ten account for roughly 3%. The table lists this clonotype with a few counts. Its antigen is unidentified. General study points: The authors suggested that few new T cells are recruited per seasonal influenza vaccination.

Trimming cost V 0 bases and J 8 bases, with 4 bases left between them. Per the germline V gene, CDR1 is DFQATT and CDR2 is SNEGSKA (reference sequence). The CDR3 is 11 amino acids. The sequence was collected from a man between 50 and 75 years old who received an inactivated influenza vaccine. The chain has TRBV20-1 and TRBJ1-4; D not certain. The source material was CD4+ T cells sorted from PBMCs, sampled around 2 years after vaccination. CDR3 protein: CSARDWEKLFF. CDR3 DNA sequence: TGCAGTGCTAGAGACTGGGAAAAACTGTTTTTT.